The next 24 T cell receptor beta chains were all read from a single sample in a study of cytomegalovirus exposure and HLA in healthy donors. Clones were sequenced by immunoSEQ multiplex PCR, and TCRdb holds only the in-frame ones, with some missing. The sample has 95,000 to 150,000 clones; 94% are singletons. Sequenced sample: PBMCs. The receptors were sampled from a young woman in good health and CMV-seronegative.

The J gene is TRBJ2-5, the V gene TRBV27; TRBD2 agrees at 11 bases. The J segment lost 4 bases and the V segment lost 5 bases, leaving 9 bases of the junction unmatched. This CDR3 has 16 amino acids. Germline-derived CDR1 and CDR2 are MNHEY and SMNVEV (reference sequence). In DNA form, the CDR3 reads TGTGCCAGCAGTCAACAGACTAGCGGGACGGGAGAGACCCAGTACTTC. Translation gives CASSQQTSGTGETQYF.

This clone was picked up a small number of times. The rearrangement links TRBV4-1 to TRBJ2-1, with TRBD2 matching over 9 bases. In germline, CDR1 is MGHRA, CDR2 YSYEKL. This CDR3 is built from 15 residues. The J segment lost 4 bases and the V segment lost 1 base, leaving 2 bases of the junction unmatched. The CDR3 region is CASSQGTSEYNEQFF. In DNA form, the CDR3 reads TGCGCCAGCAGCCAAGGGACTAGCGAATACAATGAGCAGTTCTTC.

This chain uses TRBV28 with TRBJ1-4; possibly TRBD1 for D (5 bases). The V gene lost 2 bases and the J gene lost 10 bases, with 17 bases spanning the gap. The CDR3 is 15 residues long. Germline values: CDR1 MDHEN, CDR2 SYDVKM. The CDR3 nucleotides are TGTGCCAGCAGTTTAGGAGGGGTGACGGGGGGAAAACTGTTTTTT. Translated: CASSLGGVTGGKLFF.

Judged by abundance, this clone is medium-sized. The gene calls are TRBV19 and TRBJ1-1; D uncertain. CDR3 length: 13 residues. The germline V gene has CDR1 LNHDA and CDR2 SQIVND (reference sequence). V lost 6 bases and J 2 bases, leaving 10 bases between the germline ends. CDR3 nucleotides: TGTGCCAGTAGCCTGAGTCGAAACACTGAAGCTTTCTTT. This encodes CASSLSRNTEAFF.

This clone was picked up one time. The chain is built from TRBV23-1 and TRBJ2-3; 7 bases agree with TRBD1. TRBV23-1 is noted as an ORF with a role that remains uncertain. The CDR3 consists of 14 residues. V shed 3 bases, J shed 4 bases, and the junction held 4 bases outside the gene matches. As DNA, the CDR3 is TGCGCCAGCAGTCACACGACAGGGCCAGATACGCAGTATTTT. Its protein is CASSHTTGPDTQYF.

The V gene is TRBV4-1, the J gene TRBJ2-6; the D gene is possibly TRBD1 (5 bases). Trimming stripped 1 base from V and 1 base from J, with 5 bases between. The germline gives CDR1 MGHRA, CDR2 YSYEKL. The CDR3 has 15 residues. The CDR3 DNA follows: TGCGCCAGCAGCCAAGGGACATCTGGGGCCAACGTCCTGACTTTC. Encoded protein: CASSQGTSGANVLTF.

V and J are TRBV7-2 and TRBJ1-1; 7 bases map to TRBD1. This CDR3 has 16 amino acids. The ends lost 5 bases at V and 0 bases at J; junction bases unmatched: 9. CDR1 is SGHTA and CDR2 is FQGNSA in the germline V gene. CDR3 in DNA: TGTGCCAGCAGCCTTACAGGGGTCCAGATGAACACTGAAGCTTTCTTT. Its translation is CASSLTGVQMNTEAFF.

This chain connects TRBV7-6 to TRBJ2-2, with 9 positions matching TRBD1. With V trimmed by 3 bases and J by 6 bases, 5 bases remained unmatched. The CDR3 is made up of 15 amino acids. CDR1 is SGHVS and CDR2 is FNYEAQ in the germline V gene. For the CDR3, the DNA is TGTGCCAGCAGCTTCGGGACAGGGTGGGCCGGGGAGCTGTTTTTT. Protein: CASSFGTGWAGELFF.

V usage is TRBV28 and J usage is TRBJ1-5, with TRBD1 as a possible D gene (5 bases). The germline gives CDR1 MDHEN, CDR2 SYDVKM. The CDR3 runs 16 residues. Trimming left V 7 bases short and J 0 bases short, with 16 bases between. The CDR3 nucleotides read TGTGCCAGCACCCCAGCGGGGCGAGATAGCAATCAGCCCCAGCATTTT. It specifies CASTPAGRDSNQPQHF. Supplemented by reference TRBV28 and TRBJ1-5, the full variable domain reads DVKVTQSSRYLVKRTGEKVFLECVQDMDHENMFWYRQDPGLGLRLIYFSYDVKMKEKGDIPEGYSVSREKKERFSLILESASTNQTSMYLCASTPAGRDSNQPQHFGDGTRLSIL.

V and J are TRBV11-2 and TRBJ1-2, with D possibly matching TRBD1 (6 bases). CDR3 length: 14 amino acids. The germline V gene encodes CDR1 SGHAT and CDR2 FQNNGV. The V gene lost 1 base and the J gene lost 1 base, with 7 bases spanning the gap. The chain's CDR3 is CASSLGTDNYGYTF. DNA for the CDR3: TGTGCCAGCAGCTTAGGGACAGATAACTATGGCTACACCTTC.

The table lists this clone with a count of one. The CDR3 DNA follows: TGTGCCAGCAACCTTTGTGGCTTTCAGGGGTGCACTGAAGCTTTCTTT. It encodes CASNLCGFQGCTEAFF. The rearrangement links TRBV5-6 to TRBJ1-1; tentatively, D is TRBD1 (6 bases). Trimming took off 6 bases at V and 4 bases at J, with 22 bases between the two ends. CDR1 and CDR2 (germline): SGHDT, YYEEEE. The CDR3 is made up of 16 amino acids.

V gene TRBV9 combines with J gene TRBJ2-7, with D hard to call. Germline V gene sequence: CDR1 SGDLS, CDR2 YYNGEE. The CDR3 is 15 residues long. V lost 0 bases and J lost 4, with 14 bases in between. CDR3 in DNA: TGTGCCAGCAGCGTAGGGCCGGGTTGGAGTTACGAGCAGTACTTC. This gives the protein CASSVGPGWSYEQYF.

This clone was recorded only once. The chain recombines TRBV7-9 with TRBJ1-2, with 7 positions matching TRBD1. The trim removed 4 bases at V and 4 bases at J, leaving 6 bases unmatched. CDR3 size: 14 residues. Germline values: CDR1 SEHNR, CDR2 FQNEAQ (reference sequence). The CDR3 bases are TGTGCCAGCAGCTACCGGGACAGCCCCTATGGCTACACCTTC. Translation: CASSYRDSPYGYTF.

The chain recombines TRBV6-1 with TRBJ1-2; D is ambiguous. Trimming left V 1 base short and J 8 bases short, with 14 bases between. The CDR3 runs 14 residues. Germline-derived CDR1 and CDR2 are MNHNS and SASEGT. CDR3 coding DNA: TGTGCCAGCAGTGAAGTCGGAGGGAGGGTAGGCTACACCTTC. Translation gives CASSEVGGRVGYTF.

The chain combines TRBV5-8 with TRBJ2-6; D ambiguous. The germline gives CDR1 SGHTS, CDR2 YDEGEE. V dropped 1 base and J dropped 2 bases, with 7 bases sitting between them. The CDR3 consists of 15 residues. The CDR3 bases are TGTGCCAGCAGCTTGTATGGGCCTGGGGCCAACGTCCTGACTTTC. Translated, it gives CASSLYGPGANVLTF.

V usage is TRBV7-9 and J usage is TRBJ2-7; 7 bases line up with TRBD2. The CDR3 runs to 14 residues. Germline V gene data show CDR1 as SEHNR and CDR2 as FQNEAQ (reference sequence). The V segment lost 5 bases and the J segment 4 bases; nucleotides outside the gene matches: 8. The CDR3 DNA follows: TGTGCCAGCAGCGGGGGGGAGGGCCTATACGAGCAGTACTTC. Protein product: CASSGGEGLYEQYF.

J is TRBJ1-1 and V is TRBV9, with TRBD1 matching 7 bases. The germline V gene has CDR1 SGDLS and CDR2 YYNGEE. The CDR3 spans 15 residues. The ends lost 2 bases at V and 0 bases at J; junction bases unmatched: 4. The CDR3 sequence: CASSVQGQMNTEAFF. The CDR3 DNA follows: TGTGCCAGCAGCGTGCAGGGACAGATGAACACTGAAGCTTTCTTT.

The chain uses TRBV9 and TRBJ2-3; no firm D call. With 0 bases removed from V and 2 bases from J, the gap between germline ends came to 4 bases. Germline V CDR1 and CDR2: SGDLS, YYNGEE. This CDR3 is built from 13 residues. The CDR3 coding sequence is TGTGCCAGCAGCGTAGGTCTCACAGATACGCAGTATTTT. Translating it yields CASSVGLTDTQYF.

CDR3 DNA sequence: TGTGCCAGCAGTGGCGGCCCCACAGATACGCAGTATTTT. It codes for CASSGGPTDTQYF. J is TRBJ2-3 and V is TRBV28, with D uncertain. Germline-derived CDR1 and CDR2 are MDHEN and SYDVKM. The CDR3 runs to 13 residues. V lost 5 bases and J lost 2, with 8 bases in between.

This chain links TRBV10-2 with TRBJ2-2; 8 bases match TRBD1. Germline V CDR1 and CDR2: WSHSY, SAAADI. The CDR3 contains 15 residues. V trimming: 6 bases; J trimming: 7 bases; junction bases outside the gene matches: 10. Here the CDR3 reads CASRENTGGNGELFF. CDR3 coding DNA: TGCGCCAGCAGGGAAAACACAGGGGGAAACGGGGAGCTGTTTTTT.

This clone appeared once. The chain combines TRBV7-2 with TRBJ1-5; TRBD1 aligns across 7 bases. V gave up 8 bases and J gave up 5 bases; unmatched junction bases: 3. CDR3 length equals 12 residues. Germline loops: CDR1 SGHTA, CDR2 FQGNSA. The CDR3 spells CASQGGYQPQHF. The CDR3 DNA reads TGTGCCAGCCAGGGGGGCTATCAGCCCCAGCATTTT.

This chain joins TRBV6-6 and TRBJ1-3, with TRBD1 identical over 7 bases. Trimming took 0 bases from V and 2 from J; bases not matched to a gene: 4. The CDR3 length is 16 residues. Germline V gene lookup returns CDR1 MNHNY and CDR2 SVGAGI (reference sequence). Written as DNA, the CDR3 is TGTGCCAGCAGTTACTCGGCAGGGGGGACTGGAAACACCATATATTTT. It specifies CASSYSAGGTGNTIYF.

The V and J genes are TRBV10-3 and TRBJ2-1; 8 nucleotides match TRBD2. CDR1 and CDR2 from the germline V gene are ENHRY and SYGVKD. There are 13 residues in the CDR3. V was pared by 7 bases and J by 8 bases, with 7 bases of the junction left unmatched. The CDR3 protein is CAITAGAVHEQFF. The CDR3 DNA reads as TGTGCCATCACAGCGGGAGCGGTCCATGAGCAGTTCTTC.

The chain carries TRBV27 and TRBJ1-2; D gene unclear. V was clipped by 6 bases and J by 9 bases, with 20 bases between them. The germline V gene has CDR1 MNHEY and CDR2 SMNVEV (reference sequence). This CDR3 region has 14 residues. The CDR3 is CASRPGMATRSYTF. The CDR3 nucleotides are TGTGCCAGCAGACCCGGGATGGCGACCCGAAGCTACACCTTC.